These T cell receptor beta chains were read from a single sample in a study of identifying expanded T cells in peripheral blood. Clones were read by immunoSEQ multiplex PCR, and TCRdb kept only the in-frame ones, dropping some. The sample contains approximately 100,000 clones, approximately 90% of which appear only once. Sequencing used blood. These receptors were collected from a person between 18 and 75 years old in good health. Each CDR3 is given with its conserved first and last residue. A D gene is named only where the DNA matches it firmly. Rows give clone size only sometimes, using once, few, many, or a class for an expanded clone.

cdr3_aa,cdr3_nt,d_call,v_call,j_call,clone_size
CASSEELWETQYF,TGTGCCAGCAGTGAAGAACTTTGGGAGACCCAGTACTTC,NA,TRBV6-1,TRBJ2-5,NA
CASSPTGYTYNEQFF,TGTGCCAGCAGTCCCACAGGGTACACCTACAATGAGCAGTTCTTC,NA,TRBV28,TRBJ2-1,NA
CASSLSGIRWYWGNTEAFF,TGTGCCAGCAGCTTGAGTGGAATACGGTGGTATTGGGGGAACACTGAAGCTTTCTTT,NA,TRBV5-6,TRBJ1-1,NA
CASSTDRFYNEQFF,TGTGCCAGCAGCACCGACAGATTCTACAATGAGCAGTTCTTC,NA,TRBV5-5,TRBJ2-1,NA
CASSPTGSMNTEAFF,TGTGCCAGCAGTCCGACAGGGTCCATGAACACTGAAGCTTTCTTT,TRBD1,TRBV28,TRBJ1-1,NA
CASRVDTSTNEKLFF,TGTGCCAGCAGAGTCGACACCTCAACTAATGAAAAACTGTTTTTT,NA,TRBV6-6,TRBJ1-4,NA
CASSPRTSTNTGELFF,TGTGCCAGCAGCCCCCGGACTAGCACCAACACCGGGGAGCTGTTTTTT,TRBD2,TRBV11-3,TRBJ2-2,NA
CASSLGQPTYEQYF,TGTGCCAGCAGCTTGGGACAGCCGACCTACGAGCAGTACTTC,NA,TRBV5-4,TRBJ2-7,once
CASSLGAGASSYEQYF,TGCGCCAGCAGCTTGGGGGCGGGAGCAAGCTCCTACGAGCAGTACTTC,TRBD2,TRBV5-1,TRBJ2-7,once
CASSPWTGNGYTF,TGTGCCAGCAGCCCATGGACAGGGAATGGCTACACCTTC,TRBD1,TRBV7-9,TRBJ1-2,NA
CASSPSNSPLHF,TGTGCCAGCAGTCCGTCCAATTCACCCCTCCACTTT,NA,TRBV6-6,TRBJ1-6,NA
CASSLVAQPPEQFF,TGTGCCAGCAGCTTAGTAGCCCAACCACCTGAGCAGTTCTTC,NA,TRBV7-2,TRBJ2-1,NA
CASSSQESNQPQHF,TGTGCCAGCAGCTCCCAGGAAAGCAATCAGCCCCAGCATTTT,NA,TRBV7-8,TRBJ1-5,NA
CASSPEPFSGNTIYF,TGCGCCAGCAGTCCGGAACCCTTCTCTGGAAACACCATATATTTT,NA,TRBV5-1,TRBJ1-3,NA
CASTAAGLYEQYF,TGTGCCAGCACGGCGGCCGGCCTTTACGAGCAGTACTTC,NA,TRBV6-5,TRBJ2-7,few
CASSVLGIGSPLHF,TGTGCCAGCAGCGTACTCGGGATTGGTTCACCCCTCCACTTT,NA,TRBV9,TRBJ1-6,NA
CASSESPKYEQYF,TGTGCCAGCAGTGAATCTCCCAAGTACGAGCAGTACTTC,NA,TRBV6-5,TRBJ2-7,few
CASSRPPTDEQFF,TGTGCCAGCAGCCGACCGCCTACGGATGAGCAGTTCTTC,NA,TRBV6-5,TRBJ2-1,NA
CAINQRGDTDTQYF,TGTGCCATCAATCAGCGGGGGGATACAGATACGCAGTATTTT,TRBD2,TRBV10-3,TRBJ2-3,NA
CASSHGQGRGGANVLTF,TGCGCCAGCAGCCACGGACAGGGTCGAGGTGGGGCCAACGTCCTGACTTTC,TRBD1,TRBV4-1,TRBJ2-6,once
CAIEGLGGDTQYF,TGTGCCATCGAGGGACTAGGGGGAGATACGCAGTATTTT,TRBD2,TRBV2,TRBJ2-3,NA
CASSIDLWGRDHSYEQYF,TGTGCCAGTAGTATAGATCTATGGGGCAGGGACCACTCCTACGAGCAGTACTTC,NA,TRBV19,TRBJ2-7,NA
CASSLEWVGGSYEQYF,TGCGCCAGCAGCTTGGAATGGGTAGGGGGGTCCTACGAGCAGTACTTC,NA,TRBV5-1,TRBJ2-7,few
CASSYTTSTDTQYF,TGTGCCAGCAGTTACACGACTAGTACAGATACGCAGTATTTT,NA,TRBV28,TRBJ2-3,NA
CASSQLAGVEQYF,TGCGCCAGCAGCCAACTAGCGGGAGTTGAGCAGTACTTC,TRBD2,TRBV5-1,TRBJ2-7,NA
CASSLQENTEAFF,TGTGCCAGCAGCTTACAGGAGAACACTGAAGCTTTCTTT,NA,TRBV6-4,TRBJ1-1,once
CASSREGARQETQYF,TGTGCCAGCAGCCGTGAGGGGGCGAGGCAAGAGACCCAGTACTTC,TRBD1,TRBV5-4,TRBJ2-5,NA
CAWSVGGSGYTF,TGTGCCTGGAGTGTGGGGGGTAGTGGCTACACCTTC,NA,TRBV30,TRBJ1-2,once
CASSPLQRQGGNSPLHF,TGTGCCAGCTCACCCCTTCAACGACAGGGCGGGAATTCACCCCTCCACTTT,TRBD1,TRBV18,TRBJ1-6,NA
CASSPERSSTDTQYF,TGTGCCAGCAGCCCAGAGCGGAGCAGCACAGATACGCAGTATTTT,NA,TRBV6-4,TRBJ2-3,NA
CASSAQGAYEQYF,TGTGCCAGTAGCGCACAGGGAGCCTACGAGCAGTACTTC,NA,TRBV19,TRBJ2-7,NA
CASSLGPYPDTQYF,TGTGCCAGCAGTTTAGGCCCGTACCCCGATACGCAGTATTTT,NA,TRBV27,TRBJ2-3,few
CASSDRLLNTEAFF,TGTGCCAGTAGTGACAGGCTTTTAAACACTGAAGCTTTCTTT,NA,TRBV19,TRBJ1-1,NA
CASSIGTYNEQFF,TGTGCCAGTAGTATAGGGACTTATAATGAGCAGTTCTTC,NA,TRBV19,TRBJ2-1,NA
CAGHSTNYGYTF,TGTGCCGGCCACAGTACTAACTATGGCTACACCTTC,NA,TRBV28,TRBJ1-2,once
CASSGLVHSGTYSEQYF,TGCGCCAGCAGTGGGTTGGTCCACTCGGGGACGTATTCGGAGCAGTACTTC,NA,TRBV10-2,TRBJ2-7,NA
CASSRGQLDEQYF,TGCGCCAGCAGCCGTGGGCAGTTGGACGAGCAGTACTTC,NA,TRBV4-1,TRBJ2-7,once
CASRPLGNSGNTIYF,TGTGCCAGCAGGCCCCTTGGGAACTCTGGAAACACCATATATTTT,NA,TRBV9,TRBJ1-3,NA
CASSRQGANHNYGYTF,TGTGCCAGCAGCCGACAGGGGGCGAACCATAACTATGGCTACACCTTC,TRBD1,TRBV7-9,TRBJ1-2,NA
CASTGLAGGKRNLGEQFF,TGTGCCAGCACCGGACTAGCGGGAGGGAAACGAAATCTTGGGGAGCAGTTCTTC,TRBD2,TRBV5-6,TRBJ2-1,NA
CASSLEGGNQPQHF,TGTGCCAGCAGCTTGGAGGGGGGGAATCAGCCCCAGCATTTT,NA,TRBV7-9,TRBJ1-5,few
CSGRTGETQYF,TGCAGCGGTCGGACGGGAGAGACCCAGTACTTC,NA,TRBV29-1,TRBJ2-5,NA
CAISRQQETQYF,TGTGCCATCAGCAGACAGCAAGAGACCCAGTACTTC,NA,TRBV10-3,TRBJ2-5,NA
CAWSVQDYNEQFF,TGTGCCTGGAGTGTACAAGACTACAATGAGCAGTTCTTC,NA,TRBV30,TRBJ2-1,NA
CATLGNRGEQYF,TGTGCCACCCTCGGGAACCGCGGGGAGCAGTACTTC,NA,TRBV19,TRBJ2-7,NA
CASSLADSTEAFF,TGTGCCAGCAGCTTAGCAGACAGCACTGAAGCTTTCTTT,NA,TRBV11-2,TRBJ1-1,NA
CAISVQVAYEQYF,TGTGCCATCAGTGTACAGGTGGCTTACGAGCAGTACTTC,NA,TRBV10-3,TRBJ2-7,NA